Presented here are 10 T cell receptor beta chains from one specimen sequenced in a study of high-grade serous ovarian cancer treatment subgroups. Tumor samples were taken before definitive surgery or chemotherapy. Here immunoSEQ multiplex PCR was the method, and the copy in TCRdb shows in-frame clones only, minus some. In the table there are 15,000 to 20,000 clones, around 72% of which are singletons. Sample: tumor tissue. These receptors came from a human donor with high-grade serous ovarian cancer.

The CDR3 DNA reads as TGTGCCAGCAGCCTTAATCTTCGGACAGGGCGGGCCTATGGCTACACCTTC. This codes for CASSLNLRTGRAYGYTF. V and J are TRBV7-9 and TRBJ1-2; 8 bases align to TRBD1. Germline V lookup: CDR1 SEHNR, CDR2 FQNEAQ (reference sequence). The CDR3 is made up of 17 amino acids. V shed 5 bases and J 4 bases; nucleotides not matched to a gene: 15.

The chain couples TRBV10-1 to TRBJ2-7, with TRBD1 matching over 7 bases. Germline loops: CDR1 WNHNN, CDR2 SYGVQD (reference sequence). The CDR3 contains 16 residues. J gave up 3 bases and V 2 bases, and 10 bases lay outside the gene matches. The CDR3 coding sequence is TGCGCCAGCAGTGAGCCGGGACAGCGACTCTACTACGAGCAGTACTTC. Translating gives CASSEPGQRLYYEQYF.

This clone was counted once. CDR3 region: CASSFTQIGYEQYF. For the CDR3, the DNA is TGCGCCAGCAGCTTTACGCAGATCGGCTACGAGCAGTACTTC. This sequence joins TRBV5-1 and TRBJ2-7; D remains unclear. The CDR3 runs to 14 residues. V dropped 2 bases and J dropped 3 bases, with 12 bases sitting between them. Germline V gene data show CDR1 as SGHRS and CDR2 as YFSETQ. The full variable domain, rest sourced from reference TRBV5-1 and TRBJ2-7, is KAGVTQTPRYLIKTRGQQVTLSCSPISGHRSVSWYQQTPGQGLQFLFEYFSETQRNKGNFPGRFSGRQFSNSRSEMNVSTLELGDSALYLCASSFTQIGYEQYFGPGTRLTVT.

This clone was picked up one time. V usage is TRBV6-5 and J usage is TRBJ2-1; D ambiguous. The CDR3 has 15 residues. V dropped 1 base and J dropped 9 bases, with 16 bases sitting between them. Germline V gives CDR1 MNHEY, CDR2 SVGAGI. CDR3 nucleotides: TGTGCCAGCAGTTACTTACGAGGCTCTGCGGTTGAGCAGTTCTTC. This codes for CASSYLRGSAVEQFF.

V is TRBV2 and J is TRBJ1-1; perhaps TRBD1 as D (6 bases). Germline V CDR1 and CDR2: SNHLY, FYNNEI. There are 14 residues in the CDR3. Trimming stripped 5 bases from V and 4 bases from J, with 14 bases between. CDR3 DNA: TGTGCCAGCAGTTCTGAAGCAGGGGCCACTGAAGCTTTCTTT. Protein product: CASSSEAGATEAFF.

The CDR3, as DNA: TGTGCCAGCACCCCGGGGGGCCAAGCCGTCTACAATGAGCAGTTCTTC. Translation gives CASTPGGQAVYNEQFF. The chain links TRBV7-9 to TRBJ2-1; perhaps TRBD2 as D (7 bases). The CDR3 has 16 residues. The germline CDR1 and CDR2 sequences are SEHNR and FQNEAQ (reference sequence). Trimming stripped 7 bases from V and 3 bases from J, with 19 bases between.

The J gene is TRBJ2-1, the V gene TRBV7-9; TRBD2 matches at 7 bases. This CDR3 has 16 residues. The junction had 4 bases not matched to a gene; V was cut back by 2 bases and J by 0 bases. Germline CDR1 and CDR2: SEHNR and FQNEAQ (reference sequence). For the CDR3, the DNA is TGTGCCAGCAGCTTACTCGGCGGGAGCTCCTACAATGAGCAGTTCTTC. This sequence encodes CASSLLGGSSYNEQFF. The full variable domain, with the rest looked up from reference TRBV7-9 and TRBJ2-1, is DTGVSQNPRHKITKRGQNVTFRCDPISEHNRLYWYRQTLGQGPEFLTYFQNEAQLEKSRLLSDRFSAERPKGSFSTLEIQRTEQGDSAMYLCASSLLGGSSYNEQFFGPGTRLTVL.

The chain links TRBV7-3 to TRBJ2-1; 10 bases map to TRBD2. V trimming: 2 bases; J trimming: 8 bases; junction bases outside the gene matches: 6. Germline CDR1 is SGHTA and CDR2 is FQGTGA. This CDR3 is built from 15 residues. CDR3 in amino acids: CASSLASGSVYEQFF. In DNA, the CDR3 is TGTGCCAGCAGCTTAGCTAGCGGGAGCGTCTATGAGCAGTTCTTC.

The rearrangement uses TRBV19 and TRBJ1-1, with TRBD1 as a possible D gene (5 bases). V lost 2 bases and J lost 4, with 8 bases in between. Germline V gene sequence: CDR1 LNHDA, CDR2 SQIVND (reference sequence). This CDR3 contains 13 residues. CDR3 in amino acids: CASSISRVTEAFF. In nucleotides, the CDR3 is TGTGCCAGTAGTATAAGCAGGGTCACTGAAGCTTTCTTT.

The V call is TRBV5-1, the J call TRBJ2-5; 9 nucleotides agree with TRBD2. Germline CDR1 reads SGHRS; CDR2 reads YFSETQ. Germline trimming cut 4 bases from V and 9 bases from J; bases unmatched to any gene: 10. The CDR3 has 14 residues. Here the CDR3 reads CASSTSSGEGSQYF. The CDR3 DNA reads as TGCGCCAGCAGCACCTCTAGCGGGGAGGGTTCCCAGTACTTC.